One and the same sample provided the 29 T cell receptor beta chains below, sequenced in a study of early T cells in non-severe SARS-CoV-2 infection. TCRdb re-analysed the 5' RACE reads in MiXCR, keeping a single row per CDR3 protein. The table shows 40,000 to 60,000 distinct CDR3 sequences, with approximately 7.6% occurring only once. The sample comprised whole blood. Source of these receptors: an adult who was a healthcare worker with PCR-confirmed SARS-CoV-2 infection or an uninfected control (not recorded which).

V usage is TRBV15 and J usage is TRBJ2-6; no firm D call. Germline-derived CDR1 and CDR2 are LNHNV and YYDKDF (reference sequence). The CDR3 runs to 15 residues. Trimming took 0 bases from V and 0 from J, leaving 3 bases between them. The CDR3: CATSREHSGANVLTF. In DNA, the CDR3 is TGTGCCACCAGCAGAGAACACTCTGGGGCCAACGTCCTGACTTTC.

The V gene is TRBV20-1, the J gene TRBJ1-6; 9 nucleotides line up with TRBD1. CDR3 size: 14 residues. V shed 6 bases, J shed 5 bases, and the junction held 5 bases outside the gene matches. The germline V gene encodes CDR1 DFQATT and CDR2 SNEGSKA (reference sequence). CDR3 nucleotide sequence: TGCAGTGCCGCAGGACAGGGGAATAATTCACCCCTCCACTTT. Protein product: CSAAGQGNNSPLHF.

The chain employs TRBV20-1 and TRBJ2-1, with 8 bases fitting TRBD1. The V gene end was trimmed by 6 bases and the J gene end by 5 bases; junction bases not matched to a gene: 9. The CDR3 runs to 14 residues. CDR1 and CDR2 (germline): DFQATT, SNEGSKA (reference sequence). The CDR3 reads CSARRQGLNNEQFF. DNA of the CDR3: TGCAGTGCCCGCCGACAGGGGCTGAACAATGAGCAGTTCTTC.

This clonotype was observed many times. CDR3 nucleotide sequence: TGTGCCTGGAGTCGCCTCGGAGAGGGTTGGAACTATGGCTACACCTTC. It translates to CAWSRLGEGWNYGYTF. The V and J genes are TRBV30 and TRBJ1-2; no firm D call. The CDR3 is made up of 16 amino acids. Trimming left V 2 bases short and J 2 bases short, with 18 bases between. Per germline, CDR1 GTSNPN and CDR2 SVGIG (reference sequence).

This clonotype was counted many times. This chain uses TRBV3-1 with TRBJ2-3; D is ambiguous. V was shortened by 6 bases and J by 4 bases, with 8 bases between the two germline ends. The CDR3 runs 12 residues. Looked up from germline, CDR1 is LGHDT and CDR2 is YNNKEL (reference sequence). The CDR3 sequence is CASRSTSDTQYF. CDR3 DNA sequence: TGTGCCAGCAGGTCAACTTCAGATACGCAGTATTTT.

This clonotype has only a few counts. The chain has TRBV2 and TRBJ2-3; 10 bases align to TRBD2. Germline CDR1 and CDR2: SNHLY and FYNNEI. V shed 6 bases and J 0 bases; nucleotides not matched to a gene: 3. The CDR3 is 15 residues long. The CDR3 sequence is CASSRTSGSTDTQYF. The CDR3 nucleotides read TGTGCCAGCAGCCGGACTAGCGGTAGCACAGATACGCAGTATTTT.

This clonotype has a count of ten or more. The chain links TRBV6-1 to TRBJ2-3; 10 positions match TRBD2. After removal of 1 base from V and 4 bases from J, the junction contained 8 bases not matched to a gene. This CDR3 is built from 17 residues. CDR1 MNHNS and CDR2 SASEGT come from the germline V gene. CDR3 bases: TGTGCCAGCAGTGAAGGTCTAGCGGGGGAGGGAGCAGATACGCAGTATTTT. Translation: CASSEGLAGEGADTQYF.

This clonotype was seen repeatedly, ten times or more. This chain uses TRBV2 with TRBJ1-1, with D possibly TRBD1 on 6 matching bases. CDR1 and CDR2 from the germline V gene are SNHLY and FYNNEI. The CDR3 sequence is 14 residues long. Trimming shortened V by 6 bases and J by 0 bases, and 11 bases separated the two germline ends. This chain's CDR3 is CASRTGNVNTEAFF. In DNA form, the CDR3 reads TGTGCCAGCAGAACAGGGAATGTGAACACTGAAGCTTTCTTT.

Ten or more counts support this clonotype. V is TRBV19 and J is TRBJ1-1; tentatively, D is TRBD1 (5 bases). Per the germline V gene, CDR1 is LNHDA and CDR2 is SQIVND (reference sequence). CDR3 length: 14 residues. Trimming left V 7 bases short and J 2 bases short, with 14 bases between. The DNA for the CDR3 is TGTGCCAGTACCTACGGGGCAAAAAACACTGAAGCTTTCTTT. Protein: CASTYGAKNTEAFF.

Many counts were recorded for this clonotype. The chain is built from TRBV20-1 and TRBJ2-1; 7 bases are a match to TRBD1. Germline loops: CDR1 DFQATT, CDR2 SNEGSKA (reference sequence). This CDR3 region has 13 residues. With 1 base clipped from V and 6 bases from J, the junction kept 3 bases outside the gene matches. The CDR3 sequence: CSARGDRTNEQFF. The DNA of the CDR3 is TGCAGTGCTAGAGGGGACAGAACCAATGAGCAGTTCTTC.

This clonotype was picked up a small number of times. The chain recombines TRBV5-1 with TRBJ2-4; 11 positions agree with TRBD1. CDR1 SGHRS and CDR2 YFSETQ come from the germline V gene. The V segment lost 0 bases and the J segment 2 bases; nucleotides outside the gene matches: 4. CDR3 length equals 17 residues. The CDR3 sequence: CASSLGGQGATKNIQYF. The DNA of the CDR3 is TGCGCCAGCAGCTTGGGAGGACAGGGGGCGACCAAAAACATTCAGTACTTC.

As for this clonotype: With a much larger clone just one base away, this may be a read error. This sequence joins TRBV18 and TRBJ2-2; D gene ambiguous. Germline lookup yields CDR1 KGHSH and CDR2 LQKENI. V lost 10 bases and J 1 base, leaving 13 bases between the germline ends. The CDR3 length is 14 residues. The CDR3 nucleotides read TGTGCCAACTCGTGGACGGAGAACACCGGGGAGCTGTTTTTT. As protein: CANSWTENTGELFF.

This clonotype was detected only a few times. This sequence joins TRBV6-1 and TRBJ1-5; D gene unclear. CDR1 MNHNS and CDR2 SASEGT come from the germline V gene. The germline V and J ends were trimmed by 7 bases and 0 bases, with 7 bases remaining between them. The length of the CDR3 is 13 residues. CDR3 bases: TGTGCCAGCAACTATCTTAGCAATCAGCCCCAGCATTTT. This sequence encodes CASNYLSNQPQHF.

This clonotype was observed many times. The chain joins TRBV4-1 to TRBJ1-1; D remains unclear. V lost 3 bases and J 5 bases, leaving 7 bases between the germline ends. CDR1 MGHRA and CDR2 YSYEKL come from the germline V gene. The CDR3 is 12 amino acids. The CDR3 loop is CASSHPGTEAFF. The DNA for the CDR3 is TGCGCCAGCAGCCACCCCGGGACTGAAGCTTTCTTT.

The chain recombines TRBV25-1 with TRBJ2-5, with D possibly being TRBD2 (5 bases). V was trimmed by 2 bases and J by 4 bases, leaving 14 bases between them. Germline V gene data show CDR1 as MGHDK and CDR2 as SYGVNS. The CDR3 runs 15 residues. The CDR3, as DNA: TGTGCCAGCAGTGAAGGGAGTATAGGAGGAGAGACCCAGTACTTC. Translated: CASSEGSIGGETQYF.

There are a few counts of this clonotype. The DNA for the CDR3 is TGTGCCAGCAGCTTATCCCCGGGGCCGAACACCGGGGAGCTGTTTTTT. This gives the protein CASSLSPGPNTGELFF. The V gene is TRBV11-2, the J gene TRBJ2-2; either TRBD1 or TRBD2 may fit D (5 bases each). The CDR3 runs 16 residues. Between the trimmed V and J ends, which lost 2 bases and 0 bases, there was a span of 10 bases. Looked up from germline, CDR1 is SGHAT and CDR2 is FQNNGV.

This clonotype showed up many times. The chain couples TRBV4-3 to TRBJ2-4; unclear D gene. Per the germline V gene, CDR1 is LGHNA and CDR2 is YSLEER. The length of the CDR3 is 16 residues. With 3 bases removed from V and 0 bases from J, the gap between germline ends came to 12 bases. CDR3 in amino acids: CASSHGLSEAKNIQYF. The CDR3 DNA reads TGCGCCAGCAGCCATGGGCTTAGTGAAGCCAAAAACATTCAGTACTTC.

There are many counts of this clonotype. V is TRBV3-1 and J is TRBJ1-1, with 9 bases fitting TRBD1. Per germline, CDR1 LGHDT and CDR2 YNNKEL (reference sequence). J gave up 3 bases and V 4 bases, and 3 bases lay outside the gene matches. This CDR3 is 14 amino acids long. In DNA, the CDR3 is TGTGCCAGCAGCCTTACAGGGGGCTACACTGAAGCTTTCTTT. It specifies CASSLTGGYTEAFF.

This clonotype was recorded at least ten times. This chain joins TRBV29-1 and TRBJ2-2, with D possibly TRBD2 on 5 matching bases. V lost 3 bases to trimming and J lost 0 bases, with 5 bases between them. The CDR3 extends over 13 amino acids. CDR1 SQVTM and CDR2 ANQGSEA come from the germline V gene. CDR3 DNA: TGCAGCGTTGACGGGGCGAACACCGGGGAGCTGTTTTTT. Protein: CSVDGANTGELFF.

Many counts were recorded for this clonotype. The CDR3 DNA follows: TGCAGTGCTAGACAGGGGTTCCTGGGGACCGGGGAGCTGTTTTTT. Protein product: CSARQGFLGTGELFF. V and J are TRBV20-1 and TRBJ2-2, with D possibly being TRBD1 (6 bases). Germline V gene sequence: CDR1 DFQATT, CDR2 SNEGSKA (reference sequence). With 2 bases removed from V and 5 bases from J, the gap between germline ends came to 15 bases. The CDR3 sequence is 15 residues long.

This clonotype appeared many times. The V gene is TRBV10-3, the J gene TRBJ2-7, with D maybe TRBD2 (5 bases). Trimming removed 3 bases from V and 0 bases from J, with 15 bases in between. The germline V gene has CDR1 ENHRY and CDR2 SYGVKD. The CDR3 totals 16 residues. In nucleotides, the CDR3 is TGTGCCATCAGTGAATCCCCCGGACTGAGCTCCTACGAGCAGTACTTC. Translating it yields CAISESPGLSSYEQYF.

There are a few counts of this clonotype. V and J are TRBV19 and TRBJ2-1; 7 bases map to TRBD1. V lost 7 bases, J lost 7 bases, and 7 bases stayed unmatched. This CDR3 has 13 amino acids. CDR1 and CDR2 from the germline V gene are LNHDA and SQIVND (reference sequence). The CDR3 DNA follows: TGTGCCAGTACCCAGACAGGGTGGAATGAGCAGTTCTTC. This translates into CASTQTGWNEQFF.

V and J are TRBV4-3 and TRBJ2-7, with TRBD1 matching 9 bases. CDR1 LGHNA and CDR2 YSLEER come from the germline V gene. The V gene end was trimmed by 0 bases and the J gene end by 5 bases; junction bases not matched to a gene: 2. This CDR3 contains 14 residues. The CDR3 DNA is TGCGCCAGCAGCCAAGATCGGACAGGGGACGAGCAGTACTTC. This gives the protein CASSQDRTGDEQYF.

This clonotype was counted ten times or more. The chain employs TRBV6-2 or TRBV6-3 and TRBJ1-5, with TRBD1 as a possible D gene (5 bases). Germline CDR1 MNHEY, CDR2 SVGEGT. The CDR3 extends over 16 amino acids. Trimming took 6 bases from V and 0 from J, leaving 15 bases between them. CDR3 DNA sequence: TGTGCCAGCAGCTTACGGGACGGATATAGCAATCAGCCCCAGCATTTT. This sequence encodes CASSLRDGYSNQPQHF.

This clonotype was detected many times. This chain links TRBV18 with TRBJ1-1, with D maybe TRBD1 (5 bases). Per the germline V gene, CDR1 is KGHSH and CDR2 is LQKENI. The CDR3 extends over 14 amino acids. The V gene lost 4 bases and the J gene lost 4 bases, with 13 bases spanning the gap. The DNA for the CDR3 is TGTGCCAGCTCACACGGGGACGCAGGCACTGAAGCTTTCTTT. This encodes CASSHGDAGTEAFF. The full variable domain, with the rest looked up from reference TRBV18 and TRBJ1-1, is NAGVMQNPRHLVRRRGQEARLRCSPMKGHSHVYWYRQLPEEGLKFMVYLQKENIIDESGMPKERFSAEFPKEGPSILRIQQVVRGDSAAYFCASSHGDAGTEAFFGQGTRLTVV.

This clonotype has ten or more counts. The chain joins TRBV27 to TRBJ1-4; TRBD1 matches 7 bases. The CDR3 extends over 15 amino acids. V lost 6 bases, J lost 8 bases, and 12 bases stayed unmatched. The germline V gene encodes CDR1 MNHEY and CDR2 SMNVEV (reference sequence). CDR3 sequence reads: CASSPTGDRREKLFF. The CDR3 nucleotides are TGTGCCAGCAGCCCTACAGGGGATCGTAGGGAAAAACTGTTTTTT.

This clonotype has a count of ten or more. The chain couples TRBV9 to TRBJ2-3; D uncertain. The CDR3 is made up of 14 amino acids. V was clipped by 0 bases and J by 0 bases, with 5 bases between them. Germline values: CDR1 SGDLS, CDR2 YYNGEE. As DNA, the CDR3 is TGTGCCAGCAGCGTAGTCCCCAGCACAGATACGCAGTATTTT. Its protein product is CASSVVPSTDTQYF. The variable domain in full, with the rest retrieved from reference TRBV9 and TRBJ2-3, is DSGVTQTPKHLITATGQRVTLRCSPRSGDLSVYWYQQSLDQGLQFLIQYYNGEERAKGNILERFSAQQFPDLHSELNLSSLELGDSALYFCASSVVPSTDTQYFGPGTRLTVL.

The table lists this clonotype with many counts. V usage is TRBV2 and J usage is TRBJ2-3; 9 nucleotides align to TRBD2. V gave up 5 bases and J gave up 0 bases; unmatched junction bases: 15. This CDR3 is 19 amino acids long. Per the germline V gene, CDR1 is SNHLY and CDR2 is FYNNEI. DNA for the CDR3: TGTGCCAGCAGTTGGCACAGGGGCGCTAGCGGGGAGAGCACAGATACGCAGTATTTT. It yields the protein CASSWHRGASGESTDTQYF.

This clonotype has ten or more counts. The genes are TRBV6-6 and TRBJ1-1, with D hard to call. Trimming removed 7 bases at V and 5 bases at J, with 17 bases between. The CDR3 has 14 residues. CDR1 MNHNY and CDR2 SVGAGI come from the germline V gene (reference sequence). In nucleotides, the CDR3 is TGTGCCAGCACTGGGTGGACCGCGGTGACTGAAGCTTTCTTT. It encodes CASTGWTAVTEAFF.